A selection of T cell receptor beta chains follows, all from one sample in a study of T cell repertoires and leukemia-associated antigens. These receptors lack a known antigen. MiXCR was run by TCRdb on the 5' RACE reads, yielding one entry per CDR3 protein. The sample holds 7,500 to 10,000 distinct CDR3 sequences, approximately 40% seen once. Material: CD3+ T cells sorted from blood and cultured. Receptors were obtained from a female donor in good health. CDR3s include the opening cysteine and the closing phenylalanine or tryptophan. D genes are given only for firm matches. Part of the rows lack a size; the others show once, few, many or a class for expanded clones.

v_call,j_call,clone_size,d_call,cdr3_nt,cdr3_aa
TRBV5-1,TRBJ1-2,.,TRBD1,TGCGCCAGCAGCCTAGAGACAGGGCGCAACTATGGCTACACCTTC,CASSLETGRNYGYTF
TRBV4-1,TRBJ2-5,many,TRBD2,TGCGCCAGCAGCCAAGTGTGGCGGGAGTTGGGGGAGACCCAGTACTTC,CASSQVWRELGETQYF
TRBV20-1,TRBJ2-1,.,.,TGCAGTGCTAGTTTATTTGGCTCCTACAATGAGCAGTTCTTC,CSASLFGSYNEQFF
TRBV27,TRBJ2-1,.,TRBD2,TGTGCCAGCAGTCGATGCACTAGCGGGAGCGGGAATGAGCCGTTCTTC,CASSRCTSGSGNEPFF
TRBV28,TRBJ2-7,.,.,TGTGCCAGCAGTCCATGGGGCGAGGGCTTCGAGCAGTACTTC,CASSPWGEGFEQYF
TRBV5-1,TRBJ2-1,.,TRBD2,TGCGCCAGCAGCTCAGGACAATGGGGGAGGGATCAGCAGTTCTTC,CASSSGQWGRDQQFF
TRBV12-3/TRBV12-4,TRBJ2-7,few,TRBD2,TGTGCCAGCAGTTTAGGGACTAGGTACGAGCAGTACTTC,CASSLGTRYEQYF
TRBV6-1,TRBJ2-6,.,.,TGTGCCAGCTCGGGGATGACAAGGTATGGTGGGGCCAACGTCCAGACTTTC,CASSGMTRYGGANVQTF
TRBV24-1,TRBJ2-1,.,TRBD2,TGTGCCACCAAAGCGGGAGGGCCGAGGAATGAGCAGTTCTTC,CATKAGGPRNEQFF
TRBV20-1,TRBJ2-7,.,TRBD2,TGCAGTGCGCAAATACCCATAGCGGGGAGCTCCTACGAGCAGTACTTC,CSAQIPIAGSSYEQYF
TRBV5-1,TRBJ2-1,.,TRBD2,TGCGCCAGCAGCTCCCGGACGCCGGGACTAGCGGGATACAATGAGCAGTTCTTC,CASSSRTPGLAGYNEQFF
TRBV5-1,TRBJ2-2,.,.,TGCGCCAGCAGCTTGGAAGGGACACCGAACACCGGGGAGCTGTTTTTT,CASSLEGTPNTGELFF
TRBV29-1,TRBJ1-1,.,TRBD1,TGCAGCGTCAATGACCGGGACAGACCCCCTGCTTTCTTT,CSVNDRDRPPAFF
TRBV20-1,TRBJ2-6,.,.,TGCAGTGTCGTTCACTCTGAAGCCAACGTCCTGACTTTC,CSVVHSEANVLTF
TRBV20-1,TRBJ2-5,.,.,TGCAGTGCCGACCCTCGAGGCGGGACCATCACAGATACCCAGTACTTC,CSADPRGGTITDTQYF
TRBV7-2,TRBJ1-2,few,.,TGTGCCAGCAGCTTAGCCATCAGGGCTGGTGGCTACACCTTC,CASSLAIRAGGYTF
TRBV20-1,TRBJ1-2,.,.,TGCAGTGCTAGTCCTCTGGACAGTCCTTCCTATGGCTACACCTTC,CSASPLDSPSYGYTF
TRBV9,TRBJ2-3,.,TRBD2,TGTGCCAGCAGCGTAGGTCCCAGCGGGATGTCAGATACGCAGTATTTT,CASSVGPSGMSDTQYF
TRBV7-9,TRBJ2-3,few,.,TGTGCCAGCAGCTTAAGAGCAGATACGCAGTATTTT,CASSLRADTQYF
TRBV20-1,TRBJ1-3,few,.,TGCAGTGCTAGAGTGCCTGGAAACACCATATATTTT,CSARVPGNTIYF
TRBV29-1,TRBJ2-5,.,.,TGCAGCGTTGACGAGAACTCAGGGGAGACCCAGTACTTC,CSVDENSGETQYF
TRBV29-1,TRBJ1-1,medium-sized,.,TGCAGCGCTTCGGCACTCGAATACACTGAAGCTTTCTTT,CSASALEYTEAFF